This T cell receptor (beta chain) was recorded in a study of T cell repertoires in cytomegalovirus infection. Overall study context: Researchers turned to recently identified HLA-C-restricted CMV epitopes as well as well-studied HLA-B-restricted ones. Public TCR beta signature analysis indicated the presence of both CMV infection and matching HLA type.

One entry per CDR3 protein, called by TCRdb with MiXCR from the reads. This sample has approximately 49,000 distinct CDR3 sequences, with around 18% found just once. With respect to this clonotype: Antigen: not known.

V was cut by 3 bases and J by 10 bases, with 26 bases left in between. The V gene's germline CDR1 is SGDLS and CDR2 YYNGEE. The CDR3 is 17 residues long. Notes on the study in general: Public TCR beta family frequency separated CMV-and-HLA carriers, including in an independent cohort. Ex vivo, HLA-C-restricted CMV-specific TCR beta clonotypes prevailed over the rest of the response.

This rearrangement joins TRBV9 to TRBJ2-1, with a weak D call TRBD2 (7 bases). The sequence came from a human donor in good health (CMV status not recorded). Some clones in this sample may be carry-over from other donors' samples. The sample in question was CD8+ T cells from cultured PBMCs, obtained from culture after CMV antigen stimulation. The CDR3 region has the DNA TGTGCCAGCAGCGCCCACCTGAGGGGGGGGGGTTACGGAGAGCAGTTCTTC. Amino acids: CASSAHLRGGGYGEQFF.